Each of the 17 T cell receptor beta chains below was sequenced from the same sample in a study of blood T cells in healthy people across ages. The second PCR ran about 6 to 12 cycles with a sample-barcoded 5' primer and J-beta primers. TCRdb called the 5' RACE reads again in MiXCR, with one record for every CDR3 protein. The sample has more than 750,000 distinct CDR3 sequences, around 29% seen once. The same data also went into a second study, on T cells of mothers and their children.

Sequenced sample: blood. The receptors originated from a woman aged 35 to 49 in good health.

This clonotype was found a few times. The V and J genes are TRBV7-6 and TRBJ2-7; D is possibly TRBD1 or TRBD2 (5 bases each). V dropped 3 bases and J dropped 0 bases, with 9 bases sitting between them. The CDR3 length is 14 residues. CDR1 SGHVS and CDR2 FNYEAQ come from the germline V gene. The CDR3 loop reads CASSFEGFSYEQYF. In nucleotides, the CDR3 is TGTGCCAGCAGCTTTGAGGGGTTCTCCTACGAGCAGTACTTC.

In DNA form, the CDR3 reads TGCAGTGCTAGAGATCCAGGGCGAGATCAGCCCCAGCATTTT. Encoded protein: CSARDPGRDQPQHF. The V call is TRBV20-1, the J call TRBJ1-5, with D maybe TRBD1 (5 bases). V was cut by 0 bases and J by 5 bases, with 11 bases left in between. The CDR3 extends over 14 amino acids. The V gene's germline CDR1 is DFQATT and CDR2 SNEGSKA (reference sequence).

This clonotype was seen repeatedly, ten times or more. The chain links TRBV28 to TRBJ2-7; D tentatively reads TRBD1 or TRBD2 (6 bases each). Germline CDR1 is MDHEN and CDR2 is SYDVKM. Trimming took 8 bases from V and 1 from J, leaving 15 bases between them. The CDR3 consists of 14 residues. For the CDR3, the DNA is TGTGCCAGCGGACTTGGGGGGCCTTCCTACGAGCAGTACTTC. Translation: CASGLGGPSYEQYF.

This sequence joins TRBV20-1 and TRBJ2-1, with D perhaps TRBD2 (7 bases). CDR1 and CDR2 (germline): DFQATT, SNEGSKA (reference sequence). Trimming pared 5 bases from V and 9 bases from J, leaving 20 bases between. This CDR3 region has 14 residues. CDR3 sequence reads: CSAGGGRTRGEQFF. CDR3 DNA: TGCAGTGCTGGCGGGGGCCGGACAAGGGGTGAGCAGTTCTTC.

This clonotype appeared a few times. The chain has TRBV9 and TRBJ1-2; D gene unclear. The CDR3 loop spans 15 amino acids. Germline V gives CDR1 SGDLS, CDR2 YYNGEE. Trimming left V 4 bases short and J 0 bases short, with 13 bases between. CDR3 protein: CASSSSNTANYGYTF. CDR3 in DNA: TGTGCCAGCAGCTCCAGCAACACGGCTAACTATGGCTACACCTTC.

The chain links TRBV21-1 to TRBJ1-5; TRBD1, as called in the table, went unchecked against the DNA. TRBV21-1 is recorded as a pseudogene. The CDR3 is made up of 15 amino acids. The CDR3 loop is CASMVRGIGNQPQHF. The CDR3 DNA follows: TGTGCCAGCATGGTCCGGGGGATCGGCAATCAGCCCCAGCATTTT.

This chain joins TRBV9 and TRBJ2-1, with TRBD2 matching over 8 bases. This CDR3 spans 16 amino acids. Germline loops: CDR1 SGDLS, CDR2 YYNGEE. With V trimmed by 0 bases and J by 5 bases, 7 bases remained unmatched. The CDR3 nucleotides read TGTGCCAGCAGCGTAGAAGGGCGGGGGGTCGACAATGAGCAGTTCTTC. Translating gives CASSVEGRGVDNEQFF.

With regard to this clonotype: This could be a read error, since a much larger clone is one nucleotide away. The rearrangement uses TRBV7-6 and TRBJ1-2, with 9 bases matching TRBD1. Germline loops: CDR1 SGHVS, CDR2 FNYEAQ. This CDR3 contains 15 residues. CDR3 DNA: TGTGCCAACAGCTTAGCGGGGACAGGGAACTATGGCTACACCTTC. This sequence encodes CANSLAGTGNYGYTF.

The chain's CDR3 is CASSGGTGGFNSPLHF. Written as DNA, the CDR3 is TGTGCCAGCAGCGGGGGGACAGGGGGCTTTAATTCACCCCTCCACTTT. The J gene is TRBJ1-6, the V gene TRBV9; 12 bases align to TRBD1. V lost 3 bases and J lost 6; bases outside the gene matches: 4. Germline lookup yields CDR1 SGDLS and CDR2 YYNGEE. The CDR3 spans 16 residues.

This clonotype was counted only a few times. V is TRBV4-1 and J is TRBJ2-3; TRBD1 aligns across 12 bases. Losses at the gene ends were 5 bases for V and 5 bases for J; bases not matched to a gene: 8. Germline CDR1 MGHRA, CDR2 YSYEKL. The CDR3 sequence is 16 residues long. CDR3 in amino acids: CASSGGTGGAEDTQYF. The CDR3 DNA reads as TGCGCCAGCAGCGGGGGGACAGGGGGCGCGGAAGATACGCAGTATTTT.

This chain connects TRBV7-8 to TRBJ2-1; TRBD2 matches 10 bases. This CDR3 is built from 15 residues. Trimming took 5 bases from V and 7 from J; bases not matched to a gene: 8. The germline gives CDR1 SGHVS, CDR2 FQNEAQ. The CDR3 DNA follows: TGTGCCAGCAGCCTAGTACTAGCGGGGAAGAATGAGCAGTTCTTC. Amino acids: CASSLVLAGKNEQFF.

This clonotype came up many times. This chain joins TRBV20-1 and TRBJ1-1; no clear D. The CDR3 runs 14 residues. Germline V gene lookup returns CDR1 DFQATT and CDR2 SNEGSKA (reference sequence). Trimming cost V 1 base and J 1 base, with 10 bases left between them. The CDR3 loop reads CSARVGEGNTEAFF. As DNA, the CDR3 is TGCAGTGCTAGAGTCGGGGAGGGGAACACTGAAGCTTTCTTT.

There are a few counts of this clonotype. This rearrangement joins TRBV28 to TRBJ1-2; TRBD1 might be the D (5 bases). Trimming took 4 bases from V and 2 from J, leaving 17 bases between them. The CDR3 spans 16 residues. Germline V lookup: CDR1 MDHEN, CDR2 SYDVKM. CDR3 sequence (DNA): TGTGCCAGCAGTTCACCCATGGGGGGGGTAAACTATGGCTACACCTTC. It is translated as CASSSPMGGVNYGYTF.

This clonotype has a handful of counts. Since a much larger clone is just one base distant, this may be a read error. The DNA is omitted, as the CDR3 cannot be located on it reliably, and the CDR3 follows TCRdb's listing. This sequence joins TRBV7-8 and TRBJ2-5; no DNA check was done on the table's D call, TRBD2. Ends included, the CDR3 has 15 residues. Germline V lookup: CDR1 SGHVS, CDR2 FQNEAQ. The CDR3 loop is CASSEWGGGNYERYF.

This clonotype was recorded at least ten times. The CDR3 loop reads CASSLARRGGRDEQFF. CDR3 coding DNA: TGTGCCAGCAGTTTAGCGCGCCGGGGGGGCCGGGATGAGCAGTTCTTC. The J gene is TRBJ2-1, the V gene TRBV12-3 or TRBV12-4, with 8 bases that match TRBD2. This CDR3 is built from 16 residues. Trimming at V came to 0 bases and at J to 8 bases, leaving 9 bases not matched to a gene.

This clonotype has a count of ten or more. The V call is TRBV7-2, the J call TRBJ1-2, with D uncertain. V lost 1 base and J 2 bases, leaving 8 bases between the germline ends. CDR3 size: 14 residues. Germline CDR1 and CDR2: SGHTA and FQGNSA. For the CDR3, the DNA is TGTGCCAGCAGCTTAGGGGGTTTGAACTATGGCTACACCTTC. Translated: CASSLGGLNYGYTF.

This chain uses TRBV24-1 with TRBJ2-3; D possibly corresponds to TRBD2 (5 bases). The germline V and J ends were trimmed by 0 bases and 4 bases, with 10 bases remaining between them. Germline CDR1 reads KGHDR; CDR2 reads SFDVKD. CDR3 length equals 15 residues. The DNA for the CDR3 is TGTGCCACCAGTGATTTGTTTGGAGGTCCAGATACGCAGTATTTT. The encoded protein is CATSDLFGGPDTQYF.